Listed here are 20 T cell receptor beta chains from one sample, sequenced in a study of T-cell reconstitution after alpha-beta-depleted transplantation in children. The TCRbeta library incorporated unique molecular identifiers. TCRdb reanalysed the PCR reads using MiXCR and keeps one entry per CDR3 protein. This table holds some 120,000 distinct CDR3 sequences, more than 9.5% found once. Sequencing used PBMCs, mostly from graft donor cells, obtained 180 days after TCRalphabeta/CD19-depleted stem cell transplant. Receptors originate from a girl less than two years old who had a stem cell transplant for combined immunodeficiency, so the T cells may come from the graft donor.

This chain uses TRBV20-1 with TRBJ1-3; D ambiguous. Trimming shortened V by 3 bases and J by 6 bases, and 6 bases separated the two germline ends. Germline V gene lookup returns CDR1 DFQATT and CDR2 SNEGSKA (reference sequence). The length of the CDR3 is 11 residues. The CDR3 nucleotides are TGCAGTGCTAGCCTGGTAAACACCATATATTTT. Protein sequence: CSASLVNTIYF.

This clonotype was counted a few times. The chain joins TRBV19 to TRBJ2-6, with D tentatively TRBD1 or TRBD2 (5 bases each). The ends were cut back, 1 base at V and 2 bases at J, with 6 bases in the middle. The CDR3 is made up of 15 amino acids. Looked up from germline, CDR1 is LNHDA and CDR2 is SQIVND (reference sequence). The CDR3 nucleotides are TGTGCCAGTAGTATAGGAGGGGCTGGGGCCAACGTCCTGACTTTC. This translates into CASSIGGAGANVLTF.

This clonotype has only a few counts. The CDR3 DNA reads TGTGCCAGCTCCCGGACAGGGTCACAGCCCCAGCATTTT. This translates into CASSRTGSQPQHF. The chain carries TRBV12-3 or TRBV12-4 and TRBJ1-5, with 8 bases identical to TRBD1. This CDR3 spans 13 amino acids. After removal of 8 bases from V and 7 bases from J, the junction contained 7 bases not matched to a gene.

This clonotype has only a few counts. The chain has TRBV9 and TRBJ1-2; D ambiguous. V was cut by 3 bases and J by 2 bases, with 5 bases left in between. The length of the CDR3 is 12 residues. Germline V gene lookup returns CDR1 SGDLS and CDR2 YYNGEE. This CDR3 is CASSGENYGYTF. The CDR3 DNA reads TGTGCCAGCAGCGGGGAAAACTATGGCTACACCTTC.

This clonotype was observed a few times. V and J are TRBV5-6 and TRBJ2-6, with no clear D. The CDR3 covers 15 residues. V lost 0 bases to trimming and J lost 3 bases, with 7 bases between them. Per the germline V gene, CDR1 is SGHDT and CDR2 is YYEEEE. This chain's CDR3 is CASSLGYLGANVLTF. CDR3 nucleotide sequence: TGTGCCAGCAGCTTGGGGTATCTTGGGGCCAACGTCCTGACTTTC. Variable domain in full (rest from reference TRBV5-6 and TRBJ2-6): DAGVTQSPTHLIKTRGQQVTLRCSPKSGHDTVSWYQQALGQGPQFIFQYYEEEERQRGNFPDRFSGHQFPNYSSELNVNALLLGDSALYLCASSLGYLGANVLTFGAGSRLTVL.

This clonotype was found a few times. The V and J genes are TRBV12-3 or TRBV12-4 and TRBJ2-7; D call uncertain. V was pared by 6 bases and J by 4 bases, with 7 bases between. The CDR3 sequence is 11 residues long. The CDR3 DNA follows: TGTGCCAGCAGCCCGGCATACGAGCAGTACTTC. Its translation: CASSPAYEQYF.

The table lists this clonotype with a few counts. The CDR3 here is CAISDLGSANTGELFF. The CDR3 DNA reads as TGTGCCATCAGCGATTTAGGCTCCGCGAACACCGGGGAGCTGTTTTTT. V and J are TRBV10-3 and TRBJ2-2; no firm D call. This CDR3 is 16 amino acids long. Trimming removed 6 bases from V and 0 bases from J, with 14 bases in between. CDR1 ENHRY and CDR2 SYGVKD come from the germline V gene.

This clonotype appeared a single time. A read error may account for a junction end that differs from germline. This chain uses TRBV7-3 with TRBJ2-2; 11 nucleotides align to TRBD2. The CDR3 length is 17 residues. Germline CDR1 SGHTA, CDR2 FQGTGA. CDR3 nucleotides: TGTGCCAGCAGCCGAATAGCGGGAGGGCCAGGGGCCGGGGTGCTGTTTTTT. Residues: CASSRIAGGPGAGVLFF.

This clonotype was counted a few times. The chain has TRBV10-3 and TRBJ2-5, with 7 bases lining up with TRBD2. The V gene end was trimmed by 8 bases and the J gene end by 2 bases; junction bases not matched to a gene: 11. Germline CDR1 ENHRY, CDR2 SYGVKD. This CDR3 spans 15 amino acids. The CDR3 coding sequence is TGTGCCATCGCTCCGAGTGGGGGGGGTCAAGAGACCCAGTACTTC. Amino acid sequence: CAIAPSGGGQETQYF.

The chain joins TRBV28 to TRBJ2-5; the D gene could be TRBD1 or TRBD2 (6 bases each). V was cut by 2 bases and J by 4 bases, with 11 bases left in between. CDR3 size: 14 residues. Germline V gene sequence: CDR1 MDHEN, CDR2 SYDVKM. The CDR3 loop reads CASSLLGGGETQYF. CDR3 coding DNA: TGTGCCAGCAGTTTACTAGGAGGGGGAGAGACCCAGTACTTC.

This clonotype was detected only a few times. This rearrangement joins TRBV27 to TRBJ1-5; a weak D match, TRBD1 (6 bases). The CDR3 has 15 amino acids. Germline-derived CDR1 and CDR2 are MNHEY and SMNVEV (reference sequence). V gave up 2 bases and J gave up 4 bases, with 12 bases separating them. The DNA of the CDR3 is TGTGCCAGCAGTTTAGCCCCTACAGGGAATCAGCCCCAGCATTTT. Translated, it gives CASSLAPTGNQPQHF.

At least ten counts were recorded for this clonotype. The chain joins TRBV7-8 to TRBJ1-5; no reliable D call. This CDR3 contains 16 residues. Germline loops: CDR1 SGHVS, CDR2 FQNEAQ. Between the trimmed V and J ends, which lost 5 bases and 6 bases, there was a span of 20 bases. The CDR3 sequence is CASSPIRARGGQPQHF. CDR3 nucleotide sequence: TGTGCCAGCAGCCCTATCCGGGCGAGAGGAGGTCAGCCCCAGCATTTT.

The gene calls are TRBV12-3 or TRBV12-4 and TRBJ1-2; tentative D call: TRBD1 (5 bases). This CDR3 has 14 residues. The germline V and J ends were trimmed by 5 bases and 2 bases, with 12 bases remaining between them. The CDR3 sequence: CASSVRGRNYGYTF. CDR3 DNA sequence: TGTGCCAGCAGTGTCCGGGGGAGAAACTATGGCTACACCTTC.

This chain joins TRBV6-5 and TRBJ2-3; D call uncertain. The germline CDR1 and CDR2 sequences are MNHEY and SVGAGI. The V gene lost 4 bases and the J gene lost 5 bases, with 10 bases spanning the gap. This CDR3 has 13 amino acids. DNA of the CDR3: TGTGCCAGCAGTTGGACCACGGGAGATACGCAGTATTTT. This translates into CASSWTTGDTQYF.

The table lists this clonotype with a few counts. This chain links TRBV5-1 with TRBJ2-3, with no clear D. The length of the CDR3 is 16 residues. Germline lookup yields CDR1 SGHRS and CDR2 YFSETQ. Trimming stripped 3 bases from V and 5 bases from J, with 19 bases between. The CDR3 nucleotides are TGCGCCAGCAGCTCAACTCCGGGCCCAATGGGAGATACGCAGTATTTT. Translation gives CASSSTPGPMGDTQYF. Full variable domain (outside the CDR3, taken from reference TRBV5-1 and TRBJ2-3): KAGVTQTPRYLIKTRGQQVTLSCSPISGHRSVSWYQQTPGQGLQFLFEYFSETQRNKGNFPGRFSGRQFSNSRSEMNVSTLELGDSALYLCASSSTPGPMGDTQYFGPGTRLTVL.

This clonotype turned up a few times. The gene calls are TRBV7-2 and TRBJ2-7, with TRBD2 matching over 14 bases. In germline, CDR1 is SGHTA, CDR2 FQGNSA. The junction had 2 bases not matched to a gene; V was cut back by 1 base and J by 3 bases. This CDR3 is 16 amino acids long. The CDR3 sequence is CASSLGGLAGGYEQYF. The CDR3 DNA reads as TGTGCCAGCAGCTTAGGCGGACTAGCGGGGGGCTACGAGCAGTACTTC.

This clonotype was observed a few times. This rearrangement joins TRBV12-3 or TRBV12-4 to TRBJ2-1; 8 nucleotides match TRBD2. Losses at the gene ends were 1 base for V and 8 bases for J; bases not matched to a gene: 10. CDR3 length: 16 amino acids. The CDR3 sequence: CASSLGPAGAWDEQFF. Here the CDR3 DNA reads TGTGCCAGCAGTTTAGGACCAGCGGGAGCCTGGGATGAGCAGTTCTTC.

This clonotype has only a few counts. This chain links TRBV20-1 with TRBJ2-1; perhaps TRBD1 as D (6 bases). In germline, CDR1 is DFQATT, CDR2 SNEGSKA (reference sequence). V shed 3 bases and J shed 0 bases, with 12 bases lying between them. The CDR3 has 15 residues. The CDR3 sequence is CSASMGHSSYNEQFF. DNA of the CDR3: TGCAGTGCTAGTATGGGACATAGCTCCTACAATGAGCAGTTCTTC.

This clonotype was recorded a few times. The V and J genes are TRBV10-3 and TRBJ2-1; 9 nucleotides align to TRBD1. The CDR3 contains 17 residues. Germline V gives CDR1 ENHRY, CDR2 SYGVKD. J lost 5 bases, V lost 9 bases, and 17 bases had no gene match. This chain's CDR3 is CAIAGTGRAATHNEQFF. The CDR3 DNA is TGTGCCATTGCCGGGACAGGGAGAGCGGCCACCCACAATGAGCAGTTCTTC.

Written as DNA, the CDR3 is TGTGCCAGCAGCTTATTAGGTGGCATCCGGGAGGACAGGTCCACAGATACGCAGTATTTT. Translated, it gives CASSLLGGIREDRSTDTQYF. This rearrangement joins TRBV7-6 to TRBJ2-3; either TRBD1 or TRBD2 may fit D (7 bases each). The CDR3 is 20 residues long. V lost 2 bases and J lost 2, with 26 bases in between. CDR1 and CDR2 (germline): SGHVS, FNYEAQ.